Listed here is a single TCR beta chain. The CDR3 totals 15 residues. After removal of 10 bases from V and 7 bases from J, the junction contained 12 bases not matched to a gene. Germline CDR1 SNHLY, CDR2 FYNNEI. Method: immunoSEQ multiplex PCR; TCRdb's copy keeps in-frame clones and lacks some. The data contain around 190,000 clones, 70% to 90% of them singletons. This entry comes from a study of blood T cell repertoires in COVID-19. Overall study: COVID-19 samples from acute and convalescent phases originated in the United States, Italy and Spain.

The sequenced sample was peripheral blood. The chain couples TRBV2 to TRBJ2-1, with 11 bases lining up with TRBD2. The sequence was obtained from a man aged 50-59 years with COVID-19, enrolled during active disease. Here the CDR3 reads CATSPLAGGENEQFF. The CDR3 nucleotides are TGTGCCACATCTCCCCTAGCGGGGGGCGAGAATGAGCAGTTCTTC.